The clone carrying this T cell receptor (beta chain) was counted many times. The record originates from a study of identical twins. TCRdb reprocessed the 5' RACE reads via MiXCR and lists one record per CDR3 protein. The sample has some 730,000 distinct CDR3 sequences, about 18% seen once. These data were also filed under a second study, of T cells expressing NK-cell markers. According to that study: In several experiments, sorting was confined to alpha-beta TCR T cells through use of an anti-gamma-delta TCR antibody. The CD3+CD56-NKG2C+ fraction of several donors was also led by these clonotypes.

This sequence originates from a woman in her late teens or twenties in good health. The specimen sequenced was PBMCs.

CDR3 in amino acids: CASSLGVYSNQPQHF. DNA for the CDR3: TGTGCCAGCAGCCTCGGGGTTTATAGCAATCAGCCCCAGCATTTT. The chain combines TRBV12-3 or TRBV12-4 with TRBJ1-5; the D is unclear. This CDR3 is built from 15 residues. V shed 6 bases and J shed 0 bases, with 12 bases lying between them.